The rows below give T cell receptor beta chains drawn from one sample of a study of blood T cell repertoires in COVID-19. TCRdb's copy holds only in-frame clones and misses some; the assay was immunoSEQ multiplex PCR. This sample carries about 130,000 clones, almost 70% of them seen once, and the ten largest clones take 1.9%. Sequencing was performed on peripheral blood. These receptors originate from a woman in her 70s with acute or convalescent COVID-19. Each CDR3 is given with its conserved first and last residue. The D gene is left open where the match is weak. Some rows have no size entry. The others give once, few or many, or a class for an expanded clone.

NA	NA	TRBV27	TRBJ2-2	TGTGCCAGCAATACAGGGTCTAACACCGGGGAGCTGTTTTTT	CASNTGSNTGELFF
NA	NA	TRBV14	TRBJ2-2	TGTGCCAGCACCGACACCAACACCGGGGAGCTGTTTTTT	CASTDTNTGELFF
once	TRBD2	TRBV7-2	TRBJ2-3	TGTGCCAGCAGCTTCCTAGCGGGAGGGCTGTCAGGCACAGATACGCAGTATTTT	CASSFLAGGLSGTDTQYF
NA	TRBD2	TRBV13	TRBJ2-3	TGTGCCAGCAGCCTAGTTGGGCTAGCGGGGGACACAGATACGCAGTATTTT	CASSLVGLAGDTDTQYF
many	TRBD1	TRBV9	TRBJ2-1	TGTGCCAGCAGCGTAGATCAGGGGGCCTTTCACAATGAGCAGTTCTTC	CASSVDQGAFHNEQFF
NA	NA	TRBV2	TRBJ2-7	TGTGCCAGCAGTGACAGGTACGAGCAGTACTTC	CASSDRYEQYF
NA	NA	TRBV9	TRBJ2-5	TGTGCCAGCAGCCCTTGGGGGGGCGGAGAGACCCAGTACTTC	CASSPWGGGETQYF
NA	NA	TRBV11-2	TRBJ2-5	TGTGCCAGCAGCTTAGGGGCCCAACACCAAGAGACCCAGTACTTC	CASSLGAQHQETQYF
NA	TRBD2	TRBV4-1	TRBJ2-3	TGCGCCAGCAGCCCGCAAATAGCGGGGGGGCCGGCAGATACGCAGTATTTT	CASSPQIAGGPADTQYF
NA	NA	TRBV9	TRBJ2-1	TGTGCCAGCAGCGCTGACTTGGTCTCCTACAATGAGCAGTTCTTC	CASSADLVSYNEQFF
NA	TRBD2	TRBV19	TRBJ2-1	TGTGCCAGTAGCCCGGGACTAGCGGGAGGGCGAAGCTACAATGAGCAGTTCTTC	CASSPGLAGGRSYNEQFF
NA	TRBD1	TRBV7-2	TRBJ1-2	TGTGCCAGCAGTCCCTACAGGGGATCTAACTATGGCTACACCTTC	CASSPYRGSNYGYTF
NA	NA	TRBV19	TRBJ1-3	TGTGCCAGTAGAATCTTGGCCGACTCTGGAAACACCATATATTTT	CASRILADSGNTIYF
NA	NA	TRBV4-1	TRBJ1-4	TGCGCCAGCAGCCAAGGACCGGGACAAGGGGAAAAACTGTTTTTT	CASSQGPGQGEKLFF
once	NA	TRBV18	TRBJ2-7	TGTGCCAGCTCTGGGGCTTCCCGCGAGCAGTACTTC	CASSGASREQYF
many	TRBD2	TRBV11-2	TRBJ2-3	TGTGCCAGCAGCCCACAAACTCCGACTAGCGGGAGGCCGGGTGATACGCAGTATTTT	CASSPQTPTSGRPGDTQYF
NA	TRBD2	TRBV7-2	TRBJ2-3	TGTGCCAGCAGCTTGGCGGGAGGCACAGATACGCAGTATTTT	CASSLAGGTDTQYF
NA	TRBD2	TRBV4-2	TRBJ2-7	TGTGCCAGCAGCCAAGATAGCGGGAGGAGCTCCTACGAGCAGTACTTC	CASSQDSGRSSYEQYF
NA	TRBD2	TRBV30	TRBJ2-4	TGTGCCTGGACCACGGCGGGGGAAAACATTCAGTACTTC	CAWTTAGENIQYF
NA	TRBD2	TRBV5-1	TRBJ2-1	TGCGCCAGCAGCCAGGGACTAGCGGGAGGGGGCAATGAGCAGTTCTTC	CASSQGLAGGGNEQFF
NA	TRBD1	TRBV28	TRBJ1-2	TGTGCCAGCAGTTTGGGGACAGAGAACTATGGCTACACCTTC	CASSLGTENYGYTF
once	TRBD1	TRBV7-9	TRBJ2-2	TGTGCCAGCAGCGCTAGGACAGGGAAGGGCACCGGGGAGCTGTTTTTT	CASSARTGKGTGELFF
NA	TRBD1	TRBV19	TRBJ1-2	TGTGCCAGTAGTATCGTGCAGGGGGGAAGTGGCTACACCTTC	CASSIVQGGSGYTF
NA	NA	TRBV5-1	TRBJ1-2	TGCGCCAGCAGCTTGGGAAGGGACACCAGCTACACCTTC	CASSLGRDTSYTF
few	NA	TRBV28	TRBJ1-4	TGTGCCAGCAGCACGTTTATTGGGGCCGCGCAAGGAGAAAAACTGTTTTTT	CASSTFIGAAQGEKLFF
NA	NA	TRBV12-5	TRBJ1-5	TGTGCACAGGGCAATCAGCCCCAGCATTTT	CAQGNQPQHF
NA	NA	TRBV6-5	TRBJ2-7	TGTGCCAGCAAGATAGGGTCCGTGACTAACGAGCAGTACTTC	CASKIGSVTNEQYF
NA	TRBD1	TRBV2	TRBJ1-1	TGTGCCAGCAGTGGAAGGGGGCAACGTGCTTTCTTT	CASSGRGQRAFF
few	NA	TRBV11-3	TRBJ1-3	TGTGCCAGCAGCTTAACATTTGGAAACACCATATATTTT	CASSLTFGNTIYF